Sequencing of this T cell receptor beta chain was carried out in a study of PD-1 blockade in mismatch repair-deficient tumors. The CDR3 length is 16 residues. Trimming stripped 4 bases from V and 0 bases from J, with 17 bases between. The germline gives CDR1 SGHNT, CDR2 YYREEE (reference sequence). Mismatch repair deficiency was confirmed in all patients, by PCR or immunohistochemistry. This table comes from immunoSEQ multiplex PCR, and its TCRdb copy is limited to in-frame clones, with some not included. The sample includes about 68,000 clones, around 73% seen only once; the top ten take over 4.5%. The input for sequencing was peripheral blood, taken 2 weeks after starting pembrolizumab. J is TRBJ2-7 and V is TRBV5-4; possible D gene TRBD2, 6 bases. This TCR came from an adult with mismatch repair-deficient cancer. CDR3 bases: TGTGCCAGCAGCCCCGGGACTTTCGAGAGCTCCTACGAGCAGTACTTC. As protein: CASSPGTFESSYEQYF.